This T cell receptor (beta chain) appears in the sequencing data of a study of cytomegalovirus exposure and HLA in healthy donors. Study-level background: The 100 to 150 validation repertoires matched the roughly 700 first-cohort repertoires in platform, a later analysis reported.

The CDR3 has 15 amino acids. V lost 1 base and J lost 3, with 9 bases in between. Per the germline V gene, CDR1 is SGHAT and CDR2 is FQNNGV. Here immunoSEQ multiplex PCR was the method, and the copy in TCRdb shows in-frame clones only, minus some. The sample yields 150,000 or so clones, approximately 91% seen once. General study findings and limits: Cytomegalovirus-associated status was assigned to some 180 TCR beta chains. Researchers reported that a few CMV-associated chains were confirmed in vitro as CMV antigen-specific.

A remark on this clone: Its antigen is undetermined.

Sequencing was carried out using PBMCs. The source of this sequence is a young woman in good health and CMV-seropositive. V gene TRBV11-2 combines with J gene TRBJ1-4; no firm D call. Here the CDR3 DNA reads TGTGCCAGCAGCTTAGTGCCCGGGGCTAATGAAAAACTGTTTTTT. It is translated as CASSLVPGANEKLFF. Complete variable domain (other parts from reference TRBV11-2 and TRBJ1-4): EAGVAQSPRYKIIEKRQSVAFWCNPISGHATLYWYQQILGQGPKLLIQFQNNGVVDDSQLPKDRFSAERLKGVDSTLKIQPAKLEDSAVYLCASSLVPGANEKLFFGSGTQLSVL.